These 12 T cell receptor beta chains share one sample of origin, sequenced in a study of blood T cell repertoires in COVID-19. TCRdb's table, derived via immunoSEQ multiplex PCR, lists solely in-frame clones and lacks some. The table lists more than 350,000 clones, around 89% of them singletons. Sequencing input: PBMCs or T cells enriched from blood (not recorded which). These receptors all stem from a man between 18 and 35 years old who had recovered from COVID-19.

On this clone: Other DNA sequences from this sample encode an identical CDR3 as well. The V call is TRBV3-1 (or the pseudogene TRBV3-2), the J call TRBJ1-3, with TRBD1 matching 7 bases. Germline trimming cut 1 base from V and 1 base from J; bases unmatched to any gene: 1. Germline CDR1 reads LGHDT; CDR2 reads YNNKEL (reference sequence). This CDR3 comprises 15 residues. This CDR3 reads CASSQGQGSGNTIYF. The CDR3 DNA reads TGTGCCAGCAGCCAAGGACAGGGTTCTGGAAACACCATATATTTT.

This chain joins TRBV5-1 and TRBJ1-5; 8 bases are a match to TRBD1. CDR3 length: 13 amino acids. CDR1 and CDR2 (germline): SGHRS, YFSETQ. After removal of 3 bases from V and 7 bases from J, the junction contained 3 bases not matched to a gene. The CDR3 sequence is CASSSGGGQPQHF. The CDR3 region has the DNA TGCGCCAGCAGCTCAGGGGGCGGGCAGCCCCAGCATTTT.

This chain uses TRBV19 with TRBJ2-5, with 7 bases matching TRBD1. The CDR3 covers 15 residues. CDR1 LNHDA and CDR2 SQIVND come from the germline V gene (reference sequence). The junction had 6 bases not matched to a gene; V was cut back by 4 bases and J by 1 base. The DNA of the CDR3 is TGTGCCAGTAGTAAGTTAACAGGGGCCCAAGAGACCCAGTACTTC. Its protein is CASSKLTGAQETQYF.

Only one count was recorded for this clone. The rearrangement joins TRBV2 to TRBJ1-1, with a weak D call TRBD1 (5 bases). V lost 5 bases to trimming and J lost 1 base, with 8 bases between them. The CDR3 consists of 13 residues. The germline V gene has CDR1 SNHLY and CDR2 FYNNEI. The CDR3 bases are TGTGCCAGCAGTCAAACAGGGAACACTGAAGCTTTCTTT. As protein: CASSQTGNTEAFF. The variable domain in full, completed from reference TRBV2 and TRBJ1-1, reads EPEVTQTPSHQVTQMGQEVILRCVPISNHLYFYWYRQILGQKVEFLVSFYNNEISEKSEIFDDQFSVERPDGSNFTLKIRSTKLEDSAMYFCASSQTGNTEAFFGQGTRLTVV.

The V and J genes are TRBV5-4 and TRBJ1-6, with 10 nucleotides matching TRBD1. The CDR3 length is 15 residues. Germline V gives CDR1 SGHNT, CDR2 YYREEE (reference sequence). The J segment lost 9 bases and the V segment lost 4 bases, leaving 7 bases of the junction unmatched. The CDR3 spells CASSLRQGASSPLHF. The CDR3 nucleotides read TGTGCCAGCAGCCTCAGACAGGGGGCCTCTTCACCCCTCCACTTT.

V gene TRBV28 combines with J gene TRBJ2-1; the D is unclear. This CDR3 contains 14 residues. Trimming removed 5 bases at V and 5 bases at J, with 13 bases between. In germline, CDR1 is MDHEN, CDR2 SYDVKM. The CDR3 is CASSPHQKNNEQFF. The CDR3 nucleotides are TGTGCCAGCAGTCCCCACCAGAAAAACAATGAGCAGTTCTTC.

The rearrangement joins TRBV5-1 to TRBJ2-5; 8 bases line up with TRBD1. The CDR3 sequence is 15 residues long. Germline V gene data show CDR1 as SGHRS and CDR2 as YFSETQ. V shed 6 bases and J 5 bases; nucleotides not matched to a gene: 12. The CDR3 DNA reads as TGCGCCAGCAAACCGACAGGGGCCACTGGGGAGACCCAGTACTTC. This gives the protein CASKPTGATGETQYF.

The J gene is TRBJ2-6, the V gene TRBV7-3; D gene ambiguous. This CDR3 is 15 amino acids long. Trimming cost V 6 bases and J 1 base, with 10 bases left between them. CDR1 is SGHTA, CDR2 FQGTGA, per germline. CDR3 sequence: CASSLSVSGANVLTF. The CDR3 bases are TGTGCCAGCAGTCTTTCAGTATCTGGGGCCAACGTCCTGACTTTC.

This chain uses TRBV5-5 with TRBJ2-4; 7 bases map to TRBD2. The J segment lost 6 bases and the V segment lost 4 bases, leaving 10 bases of the junction unmatched. The CDR3 sequence is 15 residues long. Per the germline V gene, CDR1 is SGHKS and CDR2 is YYEKEE (reference sequence). Here the CDR3 reads CASSPPGGGGNIQYF. CDR3 nucleotides: TGTGCCAGCAGCCCCCCGGGGGGTGGGGGAAACATTCAGTACTTC.

CDR3: CASAEGATDNQPQHF. The DNA of the CDR3 is TGTGCCAGCGCCGAAGGAGCAACCGACAATCAGCCCCAGCATTTT. This chain uses TRBV28 with TRBJ1-5, with D unclear. Trimming left V 8 bases short and J 3 bases short, with 17 bases between. Germline values: CDR1 MDHEN, CDR2 SYDVKM. The CDR3 sequence is 15 residues long.

V and J are TRBV5-4 and TRBJ1-3, with 9 bases aligning to TRBD1. Germline V gene data show CDR1 as SGHNT and CDR2 as YYREEE (reference sequence). Losses at the gene ends were 3 bases for V and 4 bases for J; bases not matched to a gene: 8. The CDR3 has 16 residues. CDR3 in amino acids: CASSSQTGGLGNTIYF. For the CDR3, the DNA is TGTGCCAGCAGCTCCCAGACAGGGGGTCTCGGAAACACCATATATTTT.

This clone was picked up one time. This chain connects TRBV9 to TRBJ1-1; possible D gene TRBD1, 6 bases. This CDR3 is built from 15 residues. Germline-derived CDR1 and CDR2 are SGDLS and YYNGEE. Trimming removed 0 bases at V and 3 bases at J, with 12 bases between. The CDR3 here is CASSVDGGRDTEAFF. The CDR3 DNA reads TGTGCCAGCAGCGTAGATGGGGGCCGGGACACTGAAGCTTTCTTT. Together with reference TRBV9 and TRBJ1-1, the CDR3 gives the full variable domain: DSGVTQTPKHLITATGQRVTLRCSPRSGDLSVYWYQQSLDQGLQFLIQYYNGEERAKGNILERFSAQQFPDLHSELNLSSLELGDSALYFCASSVDGGRDTEAFFGQGTRLTVV.